Included here is one T cell receptor (beta chain) sequence, with context. Its specificity is unknown. This entry comes from a study of cytomegalovirus exposure and HLA in healthy donors. With V trimmed by 3 bases and J by 4 bases, 4 bases remained unmatched. The CDR3 is made up of 16 amino acids. Germline CDR1 and CDR2: SGHNT and YENEEA. General observations from the study: Listed as cytomegalovirus-associated were 150 to 200 TCR beta chains. Follow-up analysis later connected one missense variant in DCLRE1C with trimming of TCR beta V- and J-genes.

Primers included in the PCR were 60 Vbeta and 13 Jbeta primers. Data came from immunoSEQ multiplex PCR; TCRdb stores just in-frame clones and leaves some out. Of some 90,000 clones detected, over 65% appear once; the ten largest clones hold 9% to 12%. Sequencing was carried out using PBMCs. The receptor's source is a human donor in good health. This sequence joins TRBV11-3 and TRBJ2-1, with 12 bases matching TRBD2. The CDR3 nucleotides read TGTGCCAGCAGCTTCTTAGGACTAGCGGGATACAATGAGCAGTTCTTC. The encoded protein is CASSFLGLAGYNEQFF.